The rows below give T cell receptor beta chains drawn from one sample of a study of blood T cell repertoires in COVID-19. Generated by immunoSEQ multiplex PCR, the TCRdb table keeps only in-frame clones and is missing some. The sample carries 70,000 to 95,000 clones, 90% to 95% recorded once. The sequenced sample was peripheral blood. Receptors were obtained from a human donor with active COVID-19. The donor label of this sample is uncertain. CDR3s include the opening cysteine and the closing phenylalanine or tryptophan. Each record gives: V gene, clone size, J gene, D gene, CDR3 DNA, CDR3 protein. A D gene is named only where the DNA matches it firmly. For some rows the clone size is stated as once, few or many, or as a class when expanded; others skip it.

>TRBV3-1/TRBV3-2|.|TRBJ2-3|TRBD2
TGTGCCAGTAATCCAGGCCCCGGGGGGACGCAGTATTTT
CASNPGPGGTQYF
>TRBV18|.|TRBJ1-5|TRBD1
TGTGCCAGCTCACCACCGAGGGGGCAGGGTCAGCCCCAGCATTTT
CASSPPRGQGQPQHF
>TRBV11-2|.|TRBJ1-1|.
TGTGCCAGCAGCTTCCAGGGTGACAGGTCCGGAAACACTGAAGCTTTCTTT
CASSFQGDRSGNTEAFF
>TRBV27|.|TRBJ1-6|TRBD1
TGTGCCAGCAGTCTGGAACAGGGGAGCTCCTATAATTCACCCCTCCACTTT
CASSLEQGSSYNSPLHF
>TRBV14|.|TRBJ2-3|TRBD2
TGTGCCAGCAGCCGGGGTAGCGGGGGGGCAAATACGCAGTATTTT
CASSRGSGGANTQYF
>TRBV5-1|.|TRBJ1-3|.
TGCGCCAGCAGCTTAACAGGGCTCTCTGGAAACACCATATATTTT
CASSLTGLSGNTIYF
>TRBV10-2|.|TRBJ1-4|TRBD1
TGCGCCAGCAAAGAGGGGACAGGGGGCGAAAAACTGTTTTTT
CASKEGTGGEKLFF
>TRBV6-1|.|TRBJ1-1|.
TGTGCCAGCAGTGACAGGGAGGGTAACACTGAAGCTTTCTTT
CASSDREGNTEAFF
>TRBV27|.|TRBJ2-5|.
TGTGCCAGCAGTTTAATGGGGGGCCAAGAGACCCAGTACTTC
CASSLMGGQETQYF
>TRBV29-1|once|TRBJ1-1|TRBD1
TGCAGCGTTGAAACCGGGACAGCTGAAGCTTTCTTT
CSVETGTAEAFF
>TRBV7-9|.|TRBJ2-2|.
TGTGCCAGCAGCTTACGAGGTACTACCGGGGAGCTGTTTTTT
CASSLRGTTGELFF
>TRBV7-2|.|TRBJ2-2|TRBD2
TGTGCCAGCAGCTTAGTAGCGGGGGGCACCGGGGAGCTGTTTTTT
CASSLVAGGTGELFF
>TRBV12-3/TRBV12-4|.|TRBJ2-1|TRBD1
TGTGCCAGCAGGCCGACAGGGGCCAATGAGCAGTTCTTC
CASRPTGANEQFF
>TRBV5-1|.|TRBJ2-1|.
TGCGCCAGCAGCTTGGTGGGACTGGGGTACAATGAGCAGTTCTTC
CASSLVGLGYNEQFF
>TRBV10-3|.|TRBJ1-3|.
TGTGCCACCAACCGAAGGGGATCTTCTGGAAACACCATATATTTT
CATNRRGSSGNTIYF
>TRBV18|few|TRBJ2-7|.
TGTGCCAGCTCACCGCAGGGGATGTCCTCCTACGAGCAGTACTTC
CASSPQGMSSYEQYF
>TRBV11-2|.|TRBJ1-6|.
TGTGCCAGCGGGGGCCTGGTGGGGACACCCCTCCACTTT
CASGGLVGTPLHF
>TRBV11-2|.|TRBJ2-2|TRBD2
TGTGCCAGCAGCTTAGATCGGCTAGCGGTCGACACCGGGGAGCTGTTTTTT
CASSLDRLAVDTGELFF
>TRBV9|once|TRBJ2-7|.
TGTGCCAGCAGCGTAGCAGGCGCGTACGAGCAGTACTTC
CASSVAGAYEQYF
>TRBV18|.|TRBJ1-2|.
TGTGCCAGCTCACCTGACAGAAACTATGGCTACACCTTC
CASSPDRNYGYTF
>TRBV5-1|.|TRBJ2-5|.
TGCGCCAGCAGCTTGGCCATAGGTCCCGCGGTACAAGAGACCCAGTACTTC
CASSLAIGPAVQETQYF
>TRBV6-6|.|TRBJ1-2|TRBD1
TGTGCCAGCAGAGCCGTTGGGACAGGGAATAACTATGGCTACACCTTC
CASRAVGTGNNYGYTF
>TRBV11-3|.|TRBJ2-1|TRBD1
TGTGCCAGCCGCCTAGGGGGCTCCTCCAACAATGAGCAGTTCTTC
CASRLGGSSNNEQFF
>TRBV5-1|.|TRBJ2-3|TRBD2
TGCGCCAGCAGCCCCTTACTGACTAGCGGGGGGAAAGATACGCAGTATTTT
CASSPLLTSGGKDTQYF
>TRBV5-4|.|TRBJ1-6|.
TGTGCCAGCAGCTTTGTAGGGGATAATTCACCCCTCCACTTT
CASSFVGDNSPLHF
>TRBV18|.|TRBJ1-1|TRBD1
TGTGCCAGCTCACCTGGGACAGCCCTTACTAAAGAAGCTTTCTTT
CASSPGTALTKEAFF
>TRBV11-3|.|TRBJ1-1|.
TGTGCCAGCAGCTTAGAAGGGGACACTGAAGCTTTCTTT
CASSLEGDTEAFF
>TRBV27|.|TRBJ2-2|TRBD2
TGTGCCAGCAGTAGGTTCGGGGGGGGCCTGGCCGGGGAGCTGTTTTTT
CASSRFGGGLAGELFF
>TRBV6-5|.|TRBJ1-1|.
TGTGCCAGCAGTTACTCGGGGGGGACCGAAGCTTTCTTT
CASSYSGGTEAFF
>TRBV12-3/TRBV12-4|once|TRBJ2-5|TRBD1
TGTGCCAGCAGCTACGGGACAGAAGAGACCCAGTACTTC
CASSYGTEETQYF
>TRBV4-3|.|TRBJ2-7|TRBD2
TGCGCCAGCAGCCAAGACGGCGGGGGGACCTACGAGCAGTACTTC
CASSQDGGGTYEQYF
>TRBV6-2/TRBV6-3|.|TRBJ2-7|TRBD1
TGTGCCAGCAGCCCACAGAACAGGGGGCCTTCCTACGAGCAGTACTTC
CASSPQNRGPSYEQYF
>TRBV7-6|once|TRBJ2-1|TRBD2
TGTGCCAGCGGGACCGGGACTAGAACCTACAATGAGCAGTTCTTC
CASGTGTRTYNEQFF
>TRBV2|.|TRBJ2-2|TRBD1
TGTGCCAGCAGTCGACAGGGCATCGGGGAGCTGTTTTTT
CASSRQGIGELFF
>TRBV11-3|.|TRBJ1-4|.
TGTGCCAGCAGCCTAGGGTCGGGATCTAATGAAAAACTGTTTTTT
CASSLGSGSNEKLFF
>TRBV6-5|.|TRBJ1-1|.
TGTGCCAGCAGTTTGGGGAGTAACACTGAAGCTTTCTTT
CASSLGSNTEAFF
>TRBV5-6|.|TRBJ2-1|.
TGTGCCAGCAGCGTAAGGGTAGGTCTCTACGGGGAGGAGGAGCAGTTCTTC
CASSVRVGLYGEEEQFF
>TRBV27|.|TRBJ2-1|TRBD2
TGTGCCAGCAGTTTGTCCCGGCGGGGGGGCCTCAATGAGCAGTTCTTC
CASSLSRRGGLNEQFF
>TRBV7-9|.|TRBJ2-3|TRBD2
TGTGCCAGCAGCTTTGCCGGGACTAGCGGCAGCACAGATACGCAGTATTTT
CASSFAGTSGSTDTQYF
>TRBV11-3|.|TRBJ1-1|.
TGTGCCAGCAGTCGAGGGGGTCCCACTGAAGCTTTCTTT
CASSRGGPTEAFF
>TRBV19|.|TRBJ2-3|.
TGTGCCAGTAGTATAGAACAGGCTAGCACAGATACGCAGTATTTT
CASSIEQASTDTQYF
>TRBV7-2|.|TRBJ2-1|TRBD1
TGTGCCAGCAGTCGCCGGGACAGGATTGGTGAGCAGTTCTTC
CASSRRDRIGEQFF
>TRBV7-2|.|TRBJ2-1|TRBD2
TGTGCCAGCAGCTATCCTCAGACTAGCGGTGGGTTGGGTGAGCAGTTCTTC
CASSYPQTSGGLGEQFF
>TRBV7-7|.|TRBJ2-7|.
TGTGCTAGCAGCTTAGCGCCCGAGGCCGAGCAGTACTTC
CASSLAPEAEQYF
>TRBV27|once|TRBJ1-3|.
TGTGCCAGCAGTTTATCACAGGGAGGGACTGGAAACACCATATATTTT
CASSLSQGGTGNTIYF
>TRBV5-1|.|TRBJ1-6|TRBD1
TGCGCCAGCAGCTTTGCAGGAGGGGGCTTGGATAATTCACCCCTCCACTTT
CASSFAGGGLDNSPLHF
>TRBV2|once|TRBJ2-1|TRBD2
TGTGCCAGCAGGTCTCTCCTAGCGGGGGGAAGCTCCTACAATGAGCAGTTCTTC
CASRSLLAGGSSYNEQFF
>TRBV7-5|.|TRBJ2-7|.
TGTGCCAGAAGCCCCCGTAGGGGTTGGCGGATAACCTACGAGCAGTACTTC
CARSPRRGWRITYEQYF
>TRBV24-1|.|TRBJ2-5|.
TGTGCCACCAGTGATTTCAGTCGGGGGAGGGAGACCCAGTACTTC
CATSDFSRGRETQYF
>TRBV9|.|TRBJ2-3|.
TGTGCCAGCAGCGTAGCGCACTCCGGCACAGATACGCAGTATTTT
CASSVAHSGTDTQYF